The source of this T cell receptor beta chain is a study of T-cell reconstitution after alpha-beta-depleted transplantation in children. Study observations and caveats: It was surviving recipient T cells and thymic progenitors that gave some patients high TCRbeta diversity at day 60. Alpha-beta T cells present about two months after transplant were reported to originate from several hundred expanded graft clones. One year post-transplant, T-cell counts and diversity were largely derived from T cells produced anew.

On this clonotype itself: Its target is unknown. Being one base from a much bigger clone, this may be a read error.

Molecular barcoding with unique molecular identifiers was used for the TCRbeta library. MiXCR, run by TCRdb on the PCR reads, gives a single entry per CDR3 protein. The data hold over 450,000 distinct CDR3 sequences, with 10% to 13% observed a single time. CDR3 length equals 17 residues. This specimen was PBMCs, taken before TCRalphabeta/CD19-depleted stem cell transplant. This chain connects TRBV21-1 to TRBJ2-7; the table's TRBD1 call for D was not verified on the DNA. TRBV21-1 is a listed pseudogene. The receptor was isolated from a child aged 2 to 10 with inherited bone marrow failure, due to receive a stem cell transplant. CDR3 residues: CASSKEGSRESSYQQYF. In DNA, the CDR3 is TGTGCCAGCAGCAAAGAGGGGTCGCGGGAAAGCTCCTACCAGCAGTACTTC.